This TCR beta chain was retrieved from a study of T cells in localized non-small cell lung cancer. Whole-study findings and limits: Those with higher blood T cell density had longer overall survival. Detection in adjacent lung was observed for a median approximately 52 of the top 100 tumor clones. Uninvolved nearby lung showed the greatest T cell clonality, exceeding that found in tumor.

CDR1 and CDR2 from the germline V gene are SGHNT and YYREEE (reference sequence). CDR3 length: 15 residues. The ends were cut back, 4 bases at V and 1 base at J, with 13 bases in the middle. In the case of this clone: The antigen remains undetermined.

TCRdb's table, derived via immunoSEQ multiplex PCR, lists solely in-frame clones and lacks some. Of 40,000 to 65,000 clones listed, 85% to 90% are singletons. This TCR derives from a female donor with stage II lung adenocarcinoma. The gene calls are TRBV5-4 and TRBJ2-3; possible D gene TRBD2, 5 bases. This material consisted of PBMCs, taken before any cancer treatment. The CDR3 nucleotides are TGTGCCAGCAGCCCCATCCGGGGTCGCACAGATACGCAGTATTTT. It translates to CASSPIRGRTDTQYF.